The T cell receptor (beta chain) described here comes from a study of lymphopenia after photon versus proton radiotherapy. Overall study results and limits: Post-nadir diversity loss with photons came from oligoclonal expansion, particularly CD8+ Temra cells.

The table came from immunoSEQ multiplex PCR; TCRdb's copy has only in-frame clones and leaves some out. The table records about 23,000 clones, about 93% of them present only once. Germline V CDR1 and CDR2: SGHRS, YFSETQ. This CDR3 spans 16 amino acids. The ends were cut back, 4 bases at V and 0 bases at J, with 15 bases in the middle. Notes on this clone: The antigen is not known.

The receptor was derived from a woman in her 70s with pancreatic cancer. Some clones in this sample may be carry-over from other donors' samples. Sequencing was performed on peripheral blood, taken from a patient treated with proton-based radiotherapy. This sequence joins TRBV5-1 and TRBJ2-3; D is possibly TRBD1 (6 bases). The CDR3 is CASSPLQGVSTDTQYF. CDR3 nucleotide sequence: TGCGCCAGCAGCCCGCTACAGGGAGTTAGCACAGATACGCAGTATTTT.